This T cell receptor (beta chain) was obtained from a study of shared clonotypes between healthy human individuals. Whole-study context: Three plates each covered CD4 naive and memory; CD8 naive two, CD8 memory one.

In germline, CDR1 is MNHEY, CDR2 SMNVEV (reference sequence). The V end was cut by 7 bases, the J end by 5 bases, with 8 bases between. This CDR3 region has 11 residues. TCRdb's table, derived via immunoSEQ multiplex PCR, lists solely in-frame clones and lacks some. This sample carries 400,000 to 600,000 clones, 90% to 97% of them seen once, and the ten largest clones take about 0.067%. The J gene is TRBJ2-5, the V gene TRBV27; no clear D gene. The sample was naive CD4+ T cells sorted from blood. Subset indicated: CD45RA+ positively selected. This TCR came from a woman aged 30 to 39 in good health. The CDR3 loop reads CASTHKETQYF. Written as DNA, the CDR3 is TGTGCCAGCACTCACAAGGAGACCCAGTACTTC.